This TCR beta chain was obtained from a study of T-cell memory formation after mild COVID-19. Broader study findings: Cross-reactive memory seemingly joined, as some responding clones were found in pre-infection memory.

On this clonotype: As yet, its antigen is unknown.

With constant-segment primers, 5'RACE yielded cDNA libraries of TCR alpha and TCR beta that carried sample barcodes and UMIs. TCRdb reprocessed the 5' RACE reads via MiXCR and lists one record per CDR3 protein. Among hundreds of thousands of distinct CDR3 sequences listed, 19% were seen once. Germline CDR1 reads SGHTA; CDR2 reads FQGNSA. This CDR3 spans 16 amino acids. Trimming stripped 6 bases from V and 0 bases from J, with 17 bases between. The sequence was collected from a man younger than 35 who had mild COVID-19 (a few samples of this study predate the infection). Cell type and time point are not known. The source material was PBMCs or a T cell subset sorted from them (not recorded which). This sequence joins TRBV7-2 and TRBJ1-1, with unresolved D. Here the CDR3 reads CASRSSGNYVNTEAFF. The CDR3 nucleotides are TGTGCCAGCAGGTCTAGCGGGAATTATGTGAACACTGAAGCTTTCTTT. Variable domain in full (rest from reference TRBV7-2 and TRBJ1-1): GAGVSQSPSNKVTEKGKDVELRCDPISGHTALYWYRQSLGQGLEFLIYFQGNSAPDKSGLPSDRFSAERTGGSVSTLTIQRTQQEDSAVYLCASRSSGNYVNTEAFFGQGTRLTVV.